This TCR beta chain was identified during a study of cytomegalovirus exposure and HLA in healthy donors. This clone has a handful of counts. PCR involved 60 Vbeta and 13 Jbeta primers. The method was immunoSEQ multiplex PCR; TCRdb's version includes in-frame clones alone and lacks a portion of them. The sample has more than 90,000 clones; 75% are singletons. The specimen was PBMCs. This TCR was recovered from a man between 45 and 60 years old in good health and CMV-seronegative.

CDR3 DNA: TGTGCCTGCGGCCCGCAGGGACATAATGAAAAACTGTTTTTT. It specifies CACGPQGHNEKLFF. V usage is TRBV7-9 and J usage is TRBJ1-4; possible D gene TRBD1, 6 bases. The V gene's germline CDR1 is SEHNR and CDR2 FQNEAQ (reference sequence). The V end was cut by 11 bases, the J end by 4 bases, with 17 bases between. This CDR3 has 14 residues.